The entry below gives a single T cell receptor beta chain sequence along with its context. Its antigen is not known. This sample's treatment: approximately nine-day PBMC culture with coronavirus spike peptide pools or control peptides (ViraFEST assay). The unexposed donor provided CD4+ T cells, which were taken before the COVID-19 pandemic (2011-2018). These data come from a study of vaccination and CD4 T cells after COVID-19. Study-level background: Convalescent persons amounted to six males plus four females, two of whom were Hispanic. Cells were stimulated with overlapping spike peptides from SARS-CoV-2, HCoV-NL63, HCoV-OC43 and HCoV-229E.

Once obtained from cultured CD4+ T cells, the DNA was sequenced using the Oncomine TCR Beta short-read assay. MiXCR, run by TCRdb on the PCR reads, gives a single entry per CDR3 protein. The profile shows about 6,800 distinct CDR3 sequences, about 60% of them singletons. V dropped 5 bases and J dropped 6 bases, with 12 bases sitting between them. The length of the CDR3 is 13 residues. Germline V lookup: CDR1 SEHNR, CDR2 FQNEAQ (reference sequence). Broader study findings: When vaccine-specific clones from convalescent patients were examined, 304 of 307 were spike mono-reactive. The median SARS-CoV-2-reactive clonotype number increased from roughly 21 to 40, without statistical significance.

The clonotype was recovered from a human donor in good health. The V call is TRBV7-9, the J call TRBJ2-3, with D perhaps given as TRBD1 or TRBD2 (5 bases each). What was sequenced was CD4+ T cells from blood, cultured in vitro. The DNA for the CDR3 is TGTGCCAGCAGCCCCGGGACCGCGGATACGCAGTATTTT. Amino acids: CASSPGTADTQYF.